The following is a T cell receptor beta chain sequence with its context. Its antigen is undetermined. The PCR employed 60 Vbeta primers together with 13 Jbeta primers. TCRdb's copy holds only in-frame clones and misses some; the assay was immunoSEQ multiplex PCR. The data hold approximately 200,000 clones, with around 74% observed a single time. This sample was taken from a study of cytomegalovirus exposure and HLA in healthy donors. Study outcomes and limitations: The sole available immune exposure information was CMV serostatus. One cluster of highly shared sequence variants probably arose as a sequencing artifact. TCR beta sequences reportedly predicted the HLA-A and HLA-B alleles of most subjects accurately.

Germline lookup yields CDR1 LGHNA and CDR2 YSLEER. The V segment lost 0 bases and the J segment 8 bases; nucleotides outside the gene matches: 1. CDR3 size: 15 residues. This clonotype originated in a girl aged 5-17 years in good health and CMV-seropositive. The sample taken for sequencing was PBMCs. The J gene is TRBJ1-6, the V gene TRBV4-3, with 10 bases aligning to TRBD1. CDR3: CASSQETGGYSPLHF. Written as DNA, the CDR3 is TGCGCCAGCAGCCAAGAGACAGGGGGCTATTCACCCCTCCACTTT.